The 25 T cell receptor beta chains below come from one sample, sequenced in a study of OX40 agonist ivuxolimab in advanced cancers. Only in-frame clones appear in the TCRdb table, and some are missing; sequencing was by immunoSEQ multiplex PCR. The sample gives tens of thousands of clones, approximately 92% of which show up once; roughly 1% is in the top ten. The specimen was CD4+ or CD8+ T cells sorted from blood, collected in a trial of the OX40 agonist ivuxolimab. All receptors derive from an adult with an advanced solid tumor such as melanoma, head and neck, liver or kidney cancer.

V and J are TRBV9 and TRBJ2-1; 12 bases match TRBD2. Per the germline V gene, CDR1 is SGDLS and CDR2 is YYNGEE. The ends lost 0 bases at V and 2 bases at J; junction bases unmatched: 3. The CDR3 totals 17 residues. CDR3 loop: CASSVAGLAGPYNEQFF. The CDR3 bases are TGTGCCAGCAGCGTAGCAGGACTAGCGGGACCCTACAATGAGCAGTTCTTC.

This chain connects TRBV19 to TRBJ2-7; perhaps D is TRBD1 or TRBD2 (6 bases each). Germline values: CDR1 LNHDA, CDR2 SQIVND (reference sequence). V was pared by 5 bases and J by 3 bases, with 14 bases between. The CDR3 extends over 14 amino acids. The CDR3 nucleotides read TGTGCCAGTAGTCAGGGGAGGTTGATCTACGAGCAGTACTTC. Protein: CASSQGRLIYEQYF.

The chain recombines TRBV28 with TRBJ1-5, with a possible D match to TRBD1 (6 bases). V lost 5 bases and J 2 bases, leaving 22 bases between the germline ends. Germline loops: CDR1 MDHEN, CDR2 SYDVKM. The CDR3 has 18 residues. This CDR3 reads CASSPSRGGGGRNQPQHF. The CDR3 DNA reads as TGTGCCAGCAGTCCGTCGAGAGGGGGGGGCGGTCGCAATCAGCCCCAGCATTTT.

V is TRBV18 and J is TRBJ2-3; D may be TRBD2 (6 bases). This CDR3 has 13 amino acids. The V gene's germline CDR1 is KGHSH and CDR2 LQKENI. V lost 3 bases and J 6 bases, leaving 10 bases between the germline ends. CDR3 DNA sequence: TGTGCCAGCTCACCCTCCGGAGGGGATACGCAGTATTTT. Translated: CASSPSGGDTQYF.

This chain connects TRBV4-1 to TRBJ2-5; D is possibly TRBD1 or TRBD2 (5 bases each). V was shortened by 4 bases and J by 4 bases, with 13 bases between the two germline ends. Germline lookup yields CDR1 MGHRA and CDR2 YSYEKL. The CDR3 is 14 amino acids. The CDR3 DNA reads as TGCGCCAGCAGCCCCAGGGAGAGAGGAGAGACCCAGTACTTC. Amino acid sequence: CASSPRERGETQYF.

The V and J genes are TRBV6-5 and TRBJ1-2; TRBD1 matches at 11 bases. CDR3 length equals 15 residues. The V gene's germline CDR1 is MNHEY and CDR2 SVGAGI. The V segment lost 7 bases and the J segment 0 bases; nucleotides outside the gene matches: 4. The CDR3 DNA reads as TGTGCCAGCAAGGGACAGGGGGGCACTAACTATGGCTACACCTTC. Protein product: CASKGQGGTNYGYTF.

V gene TRBV21-1 combines with J gene TRBJ2-5. TRBV21-1 is recorded as a pseudogene. The CDR3 has 18 amino acids. The CDR3 nucleotides read TGTGCCAGCAGCAAAGCGCTTTGGGGACCCCTTAGGCGAGAGACCCAGTACTTC. It translates to CASSKALWGPLRRETQYF.

The V and J genes are TRBV7-9 and TRBJ2-3; TRBD2 is a possible D gene (6 bases). V lost 5 bases to trimming and J lost 0 bases, with 15 bases between them. The germline CDR1 and CDR2 sequences are SEHNR and FQNEAQ (reference sequence). The CDR3 loop spans 16 amino acids. CDR3 nucleotide sequence: TGTGCCAGCAGCCTCGGGACTGCAGCTAGCACAGATACGCAGTATTTT. Residues: CASSLGTAASTDTQYF.

The chain recombines TRBV7-3 with TRBJ2-2; a possible D gene is TRBD1 (6 bases). The germline gives CDR1 SGHTA, CDR2 FQGTGA. The V end lost 5 bases, the J end lost 7 bases, and 14 bases lay between the germline ends. This CDR3 has 14 residues. The CDR3 sequence: CASSATGWGGELFF. DNA of the CDR3: TGTGCCAGCAGCGCTACAGGGTGGGGCGGGGAGCTGTTTTTT.

The rearrangement uses TRBV4-2 and TRBJ2-3, with a tentative D call TRBD2 (6 bases). The V end was cut by 3 bases, the J end by 0 bases, with 10 bases between. The V gene's germline CDR1 is LGHNA and CDR2 YNFKEQ. The CDR3 is 15 amino acids. This chain's CDR3 is CASSQTRGSTDTQYF. The CDR3 DNA follows: TGTGCCAGCAGCCAGACTAGGGGCAGCACAGATACGCAGTATTTT.

The chain links TRBV6-6 to TRBJ1-6, with unresolved D. CDR1 is MNHNY and CDR2 is SVGAGI in the germline V gene (reference sequence). The CDR3 is 11 amino acids. V shed 6 bases and J shed 10 bases, with 7 bases lying between them. CDR3 coding DNA: TGTGCCAGCAGAGACGCCTCACCCCTCCACTTT. Amino acid sequence: CASRDASPLHF.

J is TRBJ1-2 and V is TRBV28; 7 bases are shared with TRBD1. V lost 6 bases to trimming and J lost 1 base; unmatched junction nucleotides: 5. CDR1 MDHEN and CDR2 SYDVKM come from the germline V gene. The CDR3 has 14 residues. CDR3 residues: CASSSGQLNYGYTF. CDR3 nucleotides: TGTGCCAGCAGCTCGGGACAGCTTAACTATGGCTACACCTTC.

CDR3 region: CASGWAQGGNQPQHF. CDR3 bases: TGTGCCAGCGGTTGGGCGCAGGGGGGCAATCAGCCCCAGCATTTT. The V call is TRBV6-1, the J call TRBJ1-5; 7 nucleotides line up with TRBD1. The CDR3 is made up of 15 amino acids. Germline lookup yields CDR1 MNHNS and CDR2 SASEGT. Germline trimming cut 8 bases from V and 2 bases from J; bases unmatched to any gene: 9.

The rearrangement uses TRBV7-6 and TRBJ1-3; D remains ambiguous. The germline V gene has CDR1 SGHVS and CDR2 FNYEAQ. V lost 3 bases and J lost 0, with 12 bases in between. CDR3 size: 16 residues. CDR3 DNA sequence: TGTGCCAGCAGCTTCCGCAGCGACCTCTCTGGAAACACCATATATTTT. It translates to CASSFRSDLSGNTIYF.

The gene calls are TRBV27 and TRBJ2-3; 9 bases fit TRBD2. The length of the CDR3 is 14 residues. Per the germline V gene, CDR1 is MNHEY and CDR2 is SMNVEV (reference sequence). J was trimmed by 2 bases and V by 4 bases; bases with no gene match: 1. The CDR3 sequence: CASSSSGITDTQYF. CDR3 DNA sequence: TGTGCCAGCAGTTCTAGCGGGATCACAGATACGCAGTATTTT.

CDR3 amino acids: CASSQDLTVGPYEQYF. For the CDR3, the DNA is TGTGCCAGCAGCCAAGATTTGACAGTTGGTCCCTACGAGCAGTACTTC. The V call is TRBV4-2, the J call TRBJ2-7, with TRBD1 as a possible D gene (5 bases). Germline CDR1 is LGHNA and CDR2 is YNFKEQ. The CDR3 is made up of 16 amino acids. Trimming left V 0 bases short and J 2 bases short, with 14 bases between.

This sequence joins TRBV7-9 and TRBJ1-1, with 7 bases that match TRBD1. The CDR3 has 14 residues. The ends lost 4 bases at V and 3 bases at J; junction bases unmatched: 5. Germline V gene sequence: CDR1 SEHNR, CDR2 FQNEAQ (reference sequence). CDR3 residues: CASSSGGVHTEAFF. The DNA for the CDR3 is TGTGCCAGCAGCTCAGGGGGGGTTCACACTGAAGCTTTCTTT.

Only a few counts were recorded for this clone. This chain links TRBV30 with TRBJ2-2, with 7 bases identical to TRBD2. The CDR3 spans 14 residues. CDR1 is GTSNPN, CDR2 SVGIG, per germline (reference sequence). V trimming: 0 bases; J trimming: 5 bases; junction bases outside the gene matches: 3. The CDR3 protein is CAWSVAGITGELFF. The CDR3 DNA follows: TGTGCCTGGAGTGTAGCGGGGATTACCGGGGAGCTGTTTTTT.

This clone has just one count. The chain employs TRBV19 and TRBJ2-1; perhaps TRBD2 as D (6 bases). With 7 bases removed from V and 1 base from J, the gap between germline ends came to 8 bases. The CDR3 is 13 residues long. Germline values: CDR1 LNHDA, CDR2 SQIVND (reference sequence). The CDR3, as DNA: TGTGCCAGTATGGGGGGATCCTACAATGAGCAGTTCTTC. Its translation is CASMGGSYNEQFF.

The rearrangement joins TRBV7-9 to TRBJ2-1, with D unclear. The CDR3 totals 15 residues. Germline values: CDR1 SEHNR, CDR2 FQNEAQ (reference sequence). Deletions cut 1 base from V and 0 bases from J, with 7 bases between. The CDR3 here is CASSLGLSSYNEQFF. The CDR3 DNA reads TGTGCCAGCAGCTTAGGGCTATCCTCCTACAATGAGCAGTTCTTC. Using reference TRBV7-9 and TRBJ2-1 for the parts outside the CDR3, the full variable domain is DTGVSQNPRHKITKRGQNVTFRCDPISEHNRLYWYRQTLGQGPEFLTYFQNEAQLEKSRLLSDRFSAERPKGSFSTLEIQRTEQGDSAMYLCASSLGLSSYNEQFFGPGTRLTVL.

The chain has TRBV5-4 and TRBJ1-2; 7 bases fit TRBD1. Germline V CDR1 and CDR2: SGHNT, YYREEE (reference sequence). The CDR3 extends over 13 amino acids. Trimming removed 5 bases from V and 6 bases from J; junction bases left unmatched: 7. CDR3 sequence: CASRSTGEHGYTF. CDR3 coding DNA: TGTGCCAGCAGGTCAACAGGGGAACATGGCTACACCTTC.

The chain employs TRBV10-2 and TRBJ2-5, with 13 bases lining up with TRBD2. V was pared by 6 bases and J by 3 bases, with 7 bases of the junction left unmatched. This CDR3 contains 16 residues. Germline values: CDR1 WSHSY, CDR2 SAAADI. The CDR3 spells CASRMAGTSGKETQYF. DNA for the CDR3: TGCGCCAGCAGGATGGCCGGGACTAGCGGGAAAGAGACCCAGTACTTC.

This rearrangement joins TRBV7-8 to TRBJ2-1; D uncertain. Germline CDR1 SGHVS, CDR2 FQNEAQ. Trimming left V 2 bases short and J 10 bases short, with 15 bases between. This CDR3 comprises 14 residues. The CDR3 bases are TGTGCCAGCAGCTTAATAGGGTCCCAGGCCGAGCAGTTCTTC. It yields the protein CASSLIGSQAEQFF.

This chain connects TRBV27 to TRBJ2-5, with D maybe TRBD1 (6 bases). The ends were cut back, 0 bases at V and 2 bases at J, with 10 bases in the middle. CDR1 is MNHEY, CDR2 SMNVEV, per germline (reference sequence). The CDR3 loop spans 15 amino acids. CDR3 sequence reads: CASSLSGQRQETQYF. CDR3 in DNA: TGTGCCAGCAGTTTATCGGGACAAAGACAAGAGACCCAGTACTTC.

A remark on this clone: At one of its ends the junction is not consistent with the germline gene, which may arise from a read error. V and J are TRBV6-6 and TRBJ2-5; tentatively, D is TRBD2 (6 bases). Per germline, CDR1 MNHNY and CDR2 SVGAGI (reference sequence). CDR3 length equals 14 residues. CDR3 residues: CASSNSGTEETQYF. The CDR3 DNA is TGTGCCAGCAGTAACTCCGGGACTGAAGAGACCCAGTACTTC.